This TCR beta chain was identified in a study of cytomegalovirus exposure and HLA in healthy donors. V gave up 4 bases and J gave up 9 bases, with 10 bases separating them. In germline, CDR1 is MNHEY, CDR2 SMNVEV (reference sequence). CDR3 length: 12 amino acids. PCR amplification relied on 60 Vbeta primers (plus 13 Jbeta primers). Some clones are missing from TCRdb's copy, which holds only in-frame ones; the method was immunoSEQ multiplex PCR. The sample holds around 100,000 clones; about four fifths are singletons and the top ten take just under 2.5%. This chain links TRBV27 with TRBJ1-5; unclear D gene. The sequence derives from a young woman in good health and CMV-seronegative. Sequenced material: PBMCs. The CDR3 loop reads CASSYLSGPQHF. The CDR3 DNA reads TGTGCCAGCAGTTATCTCTCCGGGCCCCAGCATTTT.